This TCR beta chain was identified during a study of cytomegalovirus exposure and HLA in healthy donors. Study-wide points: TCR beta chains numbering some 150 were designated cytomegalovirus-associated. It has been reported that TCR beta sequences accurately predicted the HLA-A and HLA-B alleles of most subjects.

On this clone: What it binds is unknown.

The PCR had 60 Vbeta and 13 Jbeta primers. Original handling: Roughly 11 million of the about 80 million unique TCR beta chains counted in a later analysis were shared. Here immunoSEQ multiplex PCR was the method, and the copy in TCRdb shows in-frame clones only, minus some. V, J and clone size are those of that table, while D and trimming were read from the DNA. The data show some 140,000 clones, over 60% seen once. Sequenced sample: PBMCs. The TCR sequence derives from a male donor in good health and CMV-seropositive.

The CDR3 loop reads CASSAGGGSSPLHF. CDR3 DNA: TGTGCCAGCAGCGCGGGGGGGGGTAGTTCACCCCTCCACTTT. The chain recombines TRBV7-9 with TRBJ1-6, with TRBD1 as a possible D gene (5 bases). Trimming left V 5 bases short and J 9 bases short, with 14 bases between. The CDR3 runs 14 residues. CDR1 is SEHNR and CDR2 is FQNEAQ in the germline V gene (reference sequence).